These 10 T cell receptor beta chains share one sample of origin, sequenced in a study of shared clonotypes between healthy human individuals. CD45RO-negative, CCR7-selected cells formed the naive CD8 fraction, which excluded terminally differentiated effector memory CD45RA+ cells. Measured with immunoSEQ multiplex PCR; TCRdb has only the in-frame clones, and not every one. The sample includes over 800,000 clones, almost 95% of them seen just once. The sample consisted of naive CD8+ T cells sorted from blood. These receptors all come from a man aged 30 to 45 in good health.

The chain recombines TRBV14 with TRBJ1-2, with D hard to call. The CDR3 is 15 amino acids. The germline V and J ends were trimmed by 1 base and 0 bases, with 9 bases remaining between them. Germline CDR1 is SGHDN and CDR2 is FVKESK. The CDR3 is CASSQVPLPNYGYTF. Written as DNA, the CDR3 is TGTGCCAGCAGCCAAGTACCGCTCCCTAACTATGGCTACACCTTC.

This sequence joins TRBV7-3 and TRBJ2-7, with D maybe TRBD2 (5 bases). V lost 0 bases to trimming and J lost 5 bases, with 8 bases between them. The CDR3 spans 13 residues. From germline, CDR1 is SGHTA and CDR2 FQGTGA. The CDR3 region is CASSLTLGNEQYF. The CDR3, as DNA: TGTGCCAGCAGCTTAACCCTCGGGAACGAGCAGTACTTC.

The chain recombines TRBV6-1 with TRBJ2-3; D is possibly TRBD2 (5 bases). CDR3 length: 15 residues. V lost 0 bases and J 1 base, leaving 8 bases between the germline ends. In germline, CDR1 is MNHNS, CDR2 SASEGT. In DNA, the CDR3 is TGTGCCAGCAGTGAAGCATGGCGGGGCACAGATACGCAGTATTTT. It is translated as CASSEAWRGTDTQYF.

The J gene is TRBJ2-1, the V gene TRBV2; D not resolved. CDR3 length equals 11 residues. The germline gives CDR1 SNHLY, CDR2 FYNNEI. Trimming removed 7 bases at V and 7 bases at J, with 8 bases between. As DNA, the CDR3 is TGTGCCAGCATTTGGGGAAATGAGCAGTTCTTC. It codes for CASIWGNEQFF.

A remark on this clone: Other DNA sequences from this sample encode an identical CDR3 as well. This rearrangement joins TRBV4-3 to TRBJ1-3, with D unclear. With 0 bases removed from V and 0 bases from J, the gap between germline ends came to 6 bases. The germline V gene has CDR1 LGHNA and CDR2 YSLEER. The CDR3 is 15 residues long. CDR3 sequence (DNA): TGCGCCAGCAGCCAAGATGGCGGCTCTGGAAACACCATATATTTT. Translating gives CASSQDGGSGNTIYF.

The V gene is TRBV4-1, the J gene TRBJ2-3, with a weak D call TRBD2 (5 bases). The CDR3 consists of 15 residues. Germline V gene sequence: CDR1 MGHRA, CDR2 YSYEKL. V dropped 1 base and J dropped 8 bases, with 16 bases sitting between them. Here the CDR3 DNA reads TGCGCCAGCAGCCAAGCGTGGAGTGGGAGTAGTACGCAGTATTTT. Amino acid sequence: CASSQAWSGSSTQYF.

This clone was observed once. The identical CDR3 is also encoded by other nucleotide sequences in the sample. This chain joins TRBV7-8 and TRBJ2-7; tentative D call: TRBD2 (5 bases). The V end was cut by 1 base, the J end by 3 bases, with 10 bases between. This CDR3 contains 14 residues. Germline V gene data show CDR1 as SGHVS and CDR2 as FQNEAQ. CDR3 nucleotides: TGTGCCAGCAGCTTAGTGACGGGAAACTACGAGCAGTACTTC. Its translation is CASSLVTGNYEQYF.

The chain links TRBV9 to TRBJ2-7; perhaps TRBD2 as D (5 bases). The V end was cut by 4 bases, the J end by 5 bases, with 25 bases between. The CDR3 sequence is 17 residues long. The germline V gene encodes CDR1 SGDLS and CDR2 YYNGEE. The DNA of the CDR3 is TGTGCCAGCAGCCCCCCCAGCGGCACCCAAGTCCCCAACGAGCAGTACTTC. Translation gives CASSPPSGTQVPNEQYF.

The rearrangement uses TRBV28 and TRBJ1-2, with D hard to call. Germline V gene lookup returns CDR1 MDHEN and CDR2 SYDVKM. Trimming shortened V by 3 bases and J by 2 bases, and 7 bases separated the two germline ends. The CDR3 totals 13 residues. This CDR3 reads CASSFTVNYGYTF. The CDR3 DNA reads as TGTGCCAGCAGTTTTACAGTAAACTATGGCTACACCTTC.

The V gene is TRBV4-1, the J gene TRBJ2-5; TRBD2 matches 7 bases. The CDR3 contains 15 residues. Germline lookup yields CDR1 MGHRA and CDR2 YSYEKL. After removal of 1 base from V and 4 bases from J, the junction contained 6 bases not matched to a gene. CDR3 bases: TGCGCCAGCAGCCAAGGAGAGACTAGCAGAGAGACCCAGTACTTC. It yields the protein CASSQGETSRETQYF.